The clone carrying this T cell receptor beta chain was counted at least ten times. Its antigen is not identified. This sample was included in a study of T cell repertoires in cytomegalovirus infection. Overall study context: Carrying CMV and the relevant HLA type showed in public TCR beta signatures.

This CDR3 region has 13 residues. V lost 6 bases, J lost 8 bases, and 9 bases stayed unmatched. Per the germline V gene, CDR1 is ENHRY and CDR2 is SYGVKD. General study findings and limits: HLA-C-restricted CMV-specific TCR beta clonotypes were dominant in the ex vivo response. Identification of carriers of CMV plus the relevant HLA was achieved through cumulative public TCR beta family frequency.

TCRdb redid the calling of the reads with MiXCR, one entry per CDR3 protein. The sample shows fewer than 550,000 distinct CDR3 sequences, about 10% of them seen only once. The gene calls are TRBV10-3 and TRBJ1-2, with TRBD1 identical over 7 bases. The sequence derives from a human donor in good health (CMV status not recorded). Some clones in this sample may be carry-over from other donors' samples. The source material was PBMCs. Here the CDR3 DNA reads TGTGCCATCAGCGAGGGGACAGTTCGAGGCTACACCTTC. Translation gives CAISEGTVRGYTF.